Here is one TCR beta chain with its context. TCRdb's table, derived via immunoSEQ multiplex PCR, lists solely in-frame clones and lacks some. Seen here are 250,000 to 300,000 clones, approximately 86% observed once, and the top ten hold 3.6%. The data derive from a study of blood T cell repertoires in COVID-19. Study at large: Sources were T cells, B-cell-depleted T cells, or PBMCs; the material itself was cDNA or gDNA.

The CDR3 length is 17 residues. The V and J ends lost 0 bases and 3 bases respectively, with 17 bases between them. Per germline, CDR1 SGHRS and CDR2 YFSETQ. This sequence was found in a young man with active or convalescent COVID-19. The genes are TRBV5-1 and TRBJ2-3, with D possibly TRBD2 on 5 matching bases. The specimen sequenced was peripheral blood. DNA for the CDR3: TGCGCCAGCAGCTTGGCGTTACTAGGCGGAGTTACAGATACGCAGTATTTT. Its translation is CASSLALLGGVTDTQYF.